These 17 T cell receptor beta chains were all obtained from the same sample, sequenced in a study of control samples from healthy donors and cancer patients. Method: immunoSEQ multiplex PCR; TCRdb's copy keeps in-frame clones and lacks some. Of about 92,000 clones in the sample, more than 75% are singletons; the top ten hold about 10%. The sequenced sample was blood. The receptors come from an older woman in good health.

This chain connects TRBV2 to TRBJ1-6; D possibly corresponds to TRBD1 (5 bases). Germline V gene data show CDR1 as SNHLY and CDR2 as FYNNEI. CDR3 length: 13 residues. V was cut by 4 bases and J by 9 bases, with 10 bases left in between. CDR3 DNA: TGTGCCAGCAGTGCCCAGGGCGGTTCACCCCTCCACTTT. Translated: CASSAQGGSPLHF.

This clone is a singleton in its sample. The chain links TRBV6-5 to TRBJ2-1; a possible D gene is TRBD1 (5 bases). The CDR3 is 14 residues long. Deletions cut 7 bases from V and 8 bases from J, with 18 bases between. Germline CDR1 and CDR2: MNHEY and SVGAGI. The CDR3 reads CASTLGGAIHEQFF. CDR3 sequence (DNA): TGTGCCAGCACCCTAGGTGGGGCTATACATGAGCAGTTCTTC.

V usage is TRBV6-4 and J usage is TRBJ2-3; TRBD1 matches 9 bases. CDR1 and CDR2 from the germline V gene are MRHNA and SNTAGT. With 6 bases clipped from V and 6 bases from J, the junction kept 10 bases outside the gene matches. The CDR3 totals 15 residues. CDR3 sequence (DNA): TGTGCCAGCAGCTCACAGGGGGCGCCTGGCGATACGCAGTATTTT. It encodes CASSSQGAPGDTQYF.

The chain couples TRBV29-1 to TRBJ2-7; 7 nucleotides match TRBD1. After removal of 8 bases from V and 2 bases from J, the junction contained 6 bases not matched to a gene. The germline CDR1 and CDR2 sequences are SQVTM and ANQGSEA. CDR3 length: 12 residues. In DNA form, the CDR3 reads TGCAGCTTCCAGGGACAGACCTACGAGCAGTACTTC. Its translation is CSFQGQTYEQYF.

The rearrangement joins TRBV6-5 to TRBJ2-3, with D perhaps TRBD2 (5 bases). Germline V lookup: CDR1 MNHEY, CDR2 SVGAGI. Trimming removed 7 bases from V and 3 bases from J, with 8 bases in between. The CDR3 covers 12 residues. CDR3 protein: CASKGGTDTQYF. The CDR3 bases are TGTGCCAGCAAGGGCGGGACAGATACGCAGTATTTT.

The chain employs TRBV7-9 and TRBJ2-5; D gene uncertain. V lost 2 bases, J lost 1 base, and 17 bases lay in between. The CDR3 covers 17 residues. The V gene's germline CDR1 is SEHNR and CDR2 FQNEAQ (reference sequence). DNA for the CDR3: TGTGCCAGCAGCTTACTTGACCGCAGGAGCCTCCAAGAGACCCAGTACTTC. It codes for CASSLLDRRSLQETQYF.

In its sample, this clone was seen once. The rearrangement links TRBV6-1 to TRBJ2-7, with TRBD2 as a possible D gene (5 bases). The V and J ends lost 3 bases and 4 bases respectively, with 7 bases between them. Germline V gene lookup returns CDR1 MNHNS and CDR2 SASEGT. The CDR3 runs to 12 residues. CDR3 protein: CASSDTGYEQYF. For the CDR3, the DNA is TGTGCCAGCAGTGATACGGGGTACGAGCAGTACTTC.

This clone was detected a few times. The CDR3: CASSPTQGNYEQYF. The CDR3 DNA is TGTGCCAGCAGCCCTACCCAGGGAAACTACGAGCAGTACTTC. This chain uses TRBV7-2 with TRBJ2-7; a weak D match, TRBD1 (5 bases). Germline V lookup: CDR1 SGHTA, CDR2 FQGNSA. The V end was cut by 5 bases, the J end by 3 bases, with 14 bases between. The CDR3 has 14 amino acids.

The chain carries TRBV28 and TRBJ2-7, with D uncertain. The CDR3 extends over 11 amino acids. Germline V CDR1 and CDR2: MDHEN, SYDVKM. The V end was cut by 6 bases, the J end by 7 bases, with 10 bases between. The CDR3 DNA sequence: TGTGCCAGCAGCCTACGTGGGGAGCAGTACTTC. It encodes CASSLRGEQYF.

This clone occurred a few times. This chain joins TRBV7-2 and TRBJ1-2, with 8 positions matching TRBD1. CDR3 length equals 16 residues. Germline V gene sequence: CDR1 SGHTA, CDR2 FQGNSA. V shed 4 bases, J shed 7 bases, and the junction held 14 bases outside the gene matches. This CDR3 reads CASSSRPGQGGSGYTF. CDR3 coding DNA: TGTGCCAGCAGCTCGCGACCCGGACAGGGCGGAAGTGGCTACACCTTC.

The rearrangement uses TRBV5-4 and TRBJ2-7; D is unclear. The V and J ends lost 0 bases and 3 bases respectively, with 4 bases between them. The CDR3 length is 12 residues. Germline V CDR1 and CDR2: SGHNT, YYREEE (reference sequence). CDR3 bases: TGTGCCAGCAGCTTGGATTACTACGAGCAGTACTTC. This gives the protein CASSLDYYEQYF.

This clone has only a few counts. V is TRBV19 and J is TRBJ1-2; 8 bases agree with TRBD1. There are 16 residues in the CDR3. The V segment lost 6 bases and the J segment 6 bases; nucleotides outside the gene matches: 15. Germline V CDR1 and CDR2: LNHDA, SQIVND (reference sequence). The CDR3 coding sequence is TGTGCCAGTAGCCTGACAGGGGTCCTCCTGATAGATGGCTACACCTTC. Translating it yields CASSLTGVLLIDGYTF. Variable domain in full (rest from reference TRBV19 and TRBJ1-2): DGGITQSPKYLFRKEGQNVTLSCEQNLNHDAMYWYRQDPGQGLRLIYYSQIVNDFQKGDIAEGYSVSREKKESFPLTVTSAQKNPTAFYLCASSLTGVLLIDGYTFGSGTRLTVV.

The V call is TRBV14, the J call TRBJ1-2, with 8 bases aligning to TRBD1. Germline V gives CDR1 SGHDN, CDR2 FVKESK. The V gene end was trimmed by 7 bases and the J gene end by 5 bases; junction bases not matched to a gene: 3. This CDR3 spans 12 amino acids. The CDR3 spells CASNTGGYGYTF. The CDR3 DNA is TGTGCCAGCAACACAGGGGGGTATGGCTACACCTTC. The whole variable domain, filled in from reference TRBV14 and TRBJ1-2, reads EAGVTQFPSHSVIEKGQTVTLRCDPISGHDNLYWYRRVMGKEIKFLLHFVKESKQDESGMPNNRFLAERTGGTYSTLKVQPAELEDSGVYFCASNTGGYGYTFGSGTRLTVV.

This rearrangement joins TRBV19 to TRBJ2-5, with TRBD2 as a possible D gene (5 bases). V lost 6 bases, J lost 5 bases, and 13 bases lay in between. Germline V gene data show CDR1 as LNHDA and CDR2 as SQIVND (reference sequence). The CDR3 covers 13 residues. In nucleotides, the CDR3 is TGTGCCAGTAGCTGGACTTTGGGGGAGACCCAGTACTTC. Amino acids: CASSWTLGETQYF.

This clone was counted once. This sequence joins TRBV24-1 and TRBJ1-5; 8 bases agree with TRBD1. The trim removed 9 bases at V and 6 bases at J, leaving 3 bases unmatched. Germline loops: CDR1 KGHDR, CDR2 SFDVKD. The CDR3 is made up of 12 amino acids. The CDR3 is CATGQGSQPQHF. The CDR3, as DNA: TGTGCCACCGGACAGGGAAGTCAGCCCCAGCATTTT.

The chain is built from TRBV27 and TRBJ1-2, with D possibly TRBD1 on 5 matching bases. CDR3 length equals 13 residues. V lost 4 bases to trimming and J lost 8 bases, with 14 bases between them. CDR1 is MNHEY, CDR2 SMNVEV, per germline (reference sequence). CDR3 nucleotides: TGTGCCAGCAGTTCCCTACTCAGGGCGGGCTACACCTTC. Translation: CASSSLLRAGYTF.

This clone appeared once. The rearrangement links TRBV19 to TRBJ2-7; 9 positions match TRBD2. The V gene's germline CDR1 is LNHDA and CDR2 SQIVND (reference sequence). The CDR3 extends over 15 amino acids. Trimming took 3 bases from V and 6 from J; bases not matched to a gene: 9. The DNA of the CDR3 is TGTGCCAGTAGTATCTGGGCGGGAGGGCCAGGCGAGCAGTACTTC. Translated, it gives CASSIWAGGPGEQYF.